This TCR beta chain was sequenced for a study of early T cells in non-severe SARS-CoV-2 infection. TCRdb itself ran the 5' RACE reads through MiXCR, one entry per CDR3 protein. The sample yields 55,000 to 75,000 distinct CDR3 sequences, roughly a tenth seen once. This clonotype was recorded at least ten times. Sequencing was done on a sample of whole blood. The clonotype comes from an adult who was a healthcare worker with PCR-confirmed SARS-CoV-2 infection or an uninfected control (not recorded which).

CDR3 nucleotides: TGTGCCAGCAGCGTAGGGGGAGGCACCGGGGAGCTGTTTTTT. Translated: CASSVGGGTGELFF. This chain uses TRBV9 with TRBJ2-2; D might be TRBD2 (6 bases). Between the trimmed V and J ends, which lost 0 bases and 4 bases, there was a span of 7 bases. The CDR3 consists of 14 residues. Looked up from germline, CDR1 is SGDLS and CDR2 is YYNGEE.